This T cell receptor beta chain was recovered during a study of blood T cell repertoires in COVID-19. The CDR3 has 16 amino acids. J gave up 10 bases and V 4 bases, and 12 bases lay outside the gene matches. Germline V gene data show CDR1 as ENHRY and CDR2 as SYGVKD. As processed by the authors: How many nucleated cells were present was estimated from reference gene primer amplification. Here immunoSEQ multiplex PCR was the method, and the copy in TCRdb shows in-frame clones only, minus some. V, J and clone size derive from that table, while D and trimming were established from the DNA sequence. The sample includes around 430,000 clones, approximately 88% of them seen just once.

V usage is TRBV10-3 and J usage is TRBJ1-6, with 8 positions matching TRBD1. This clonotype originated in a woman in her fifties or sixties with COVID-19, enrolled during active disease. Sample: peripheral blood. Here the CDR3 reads CAISAKGQGLESPLHF. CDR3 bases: TGTGCCATCAGTGCGAAAGGACAGGGACTCGAGTCACCCCTCCACTTT.